The 15 T cell receptor beta chains below were found in one sample sequenced in a study of blood T cell repertoires in COVID-19. Some clones are missing from TCRdb's copy, which holds only in-frame ones; the method was immunoSEQ multiplex PCR. The sample has over 65,000 clones, 70% to 85% seen once. The sample was peripheral blood. The receptors were sampled from an older man with active COVID-19.

V gene TRBV4-2 combines with J gene TRBJ2-1; 7 positions match TRBD2. The length of the CDR3 is 16 residues. Germline values: CDR1 LGHNA, CDR2 YNFKEQ. J was trimmed by 2 bases and V by 6 bases; bases with no gene match: 10. The CDR3 region is CASSTSGGDAYNEQFF. The CDR3 DNA is TGTGCCAGCAGTACTAGTGGGGGGGATGCCTACAATGAGCAGTTCTTC.

This chain links TRBV6-2 or TRBV6-3 with TRBJ2-7; 9 bases agree with TRBD1. Germline CDR1 reads MNHEY; CDR2 reads SVGEGT. J gave up 1 base and V 0 bases, and 4 bases lay outside the gene matches. The CDR3 has 16 amino acids. The DNA of the CDR3 is TGTGCCAGCAGTTACTCGAAGGGACAGGGATCCTACGAGCAGTACTTC. It encodes CASSYSKGQGSYEQYF.

V gene TRBV2 combines with J gene TRBJ1-5; TRBD1 matches at 10 bases. Trimming at V came to 0 bases and at J to 7 bases, leaving 3 bases not matched to a gene. The germline gives CDR1 SNHLY, CDR2 FYNNEI. This CDR3 has 15 amino acids. The CDR3 sequence is CASSEADRGKQPQHF. The CDR3 DNA follows: TGTGCCAGCAGTGAAGCGGACAGGGGGAAACAGCCCCAGCATTTT.

The rearrangement links TRBV27 to TRBJ1-5; no definite D call. CDR1 is MNHEY and CDR2 is SMNVEV in the germline V gene (reference sequence). This CDR3 comprises 17 residues. Trimming shortened V by 1 base and J by 2 bases, and 15 bases separated the two germline ends. The CDR3: CASSLLSPFQGNQPQHF. CDR3 sequence (DNA): TGTGCCAGCAGTTTATTGTCCCCCTTTCAGGGCAATCAGCCCCAGCATTTT.

This chain links TRBV29-1 with TRBJ2-1, with no clear D. The CDR3 runs to 11 residues. CDR1 is SQVTM, CDR2 ANQGSEA, per germline. V lost 4 bases and J lost 4, with 5 bases in between. The CDR3, as DNA: TGCAGCGTTGGGCTGTACAATGAGCAGTTCTTC. Translating gives CSVGLYNEQFF.

The J gene is TRBJ2-7, the V gene TRBV19, with 7 bases lining up with TRBD1. V gave up 6 bases and J gave up 6 bases; unmatched junction bases: 11. From germline, CDR1 is LNHDA and CDR2 SQIVND (reference sequence). The CDR3 is made up of 14 amino acids. CDR3 nucleotides: TGTGCCAGTAGCAGAGGGGGCTGGGGCTCCGAGCAGTACTTC. This codes for CASSRGGWGSEQYF.

The count of this clone is one. This chain uses TRBV5-1 with TRBJ2-1; a weak D match, TRBD2 (5 bases). V dropped 1 base and J dropped 5 bases, with 19 bases sitting between them. Germline V lookup: CDR1 SGHRS, CDR2 YFSETQ. This CDR3 comprises 17 residues. The DNA of the CDR3 is TGCGCCAGCAGCTTGAAATCCGTGACGGTACTAGACAATGAGCAGTTCTTC. It is translated as CASSLKSVTVLDNEQFF.

V gene TRBV9 combines with J gene TRBJ2-5; D may be TRBD2 (6 bases). V lost 0 bases to trimming and J lost 2 bases, with 20 bases between them. CDR1 is SGDLS and CDR2 is YYNGEE in the germline V gene. The CDR3 length is 18 residues. The CDR3 spells CASSVATWGPGGQETQYF. CDR3 DNA sequence: TGTGCCAGCAGCGTAGCTACGTGGGGCCCCGGGGGACAAGAGACCCAGTACTTC.

The chain couples TRBV27 to TRBJ2-7; D not resolved. V was trimmed by 5 bases and J by 3 bases, leaving 17 bases between them. In germline, CDR1 is MNHEY, CDR2 SMNVEV (reference sequence). The CDR3 spans 15 residues. The CDR3 here is CASSLQAANLYEQYF. As DNA, the CDR3 is TGTGCCAGCAGTCTCCAGGCAGCAAACCTCTACGAGCAGTACTTC.

The chain uses TRBV25-1 and TRBJ1-1; the D is unclear. This CDR3 is built from 13 residues. V dropped 1 base and J dropped 3 bases, with 6 bases sitting between them. The germline V gene has CDR1 MGHDK and CDR2 SYGVNS. The CDR3, as DNA: TGTGCCAGCAGTGAATCGGGGTACACTGAAGCTTTCTTT. Translation gives CASSESGYTEAFF.

The sample holds a few counts of this clone. The chain has TRBV9 and TRBJ2-3; TRBD2 might be the D (5 bases). From germline, CDR1 is SGDLS and CDR2 YYNGEE. The V end lost 3 bases, the J end lost 1 base, and 12 bases lay between the germline ends. The length of the CDR3 is 15 residues. The CDR3 DNA is TGTGCCAGCAGCGACATAGCGTATGGCACAGATACGCAGTATTTT. It encodes CASSDIAYGTDTQYF.

The chain joins TRBV27 to TRBJ2-2, with a possible D match to TRBD1 (6 bases). Germline loops: CDR1 MNHEY, CDR2 SMNVEV (reference sequence). CDR3 length: 16 amino acids. The V and J ends lost 0 bases and 2 bases respectively, with 10 bases between them. CDR3 bases: TGTGCCAGCAGTTTATCAGGACAGCAAAACACCGGGGAGCTGTTTTTT. Amino acid sequence: CASSLSGQQNTGELFF.

The V and J genes are TRBV12-5 and TRBJ2-5; TRBD1 is a possible D gene (6 bases). This CDR3 contains 15 residues. V lost 9 bases and J lost 2, with 19 bases in between. Germline V CDR1 and CDR2: LGHNT, FRNRAP. CDR3 region: CASMTGTREQETQYF. The CDR3 region has the DNA TGTGCTAGCATGACCGGGACACGGGAACAAGAGACCCAGTACTTC.

This chain links TRBV28 with TRBJ1-2, with D tentatively TRBD1 (5 bases). Germline V gives CDR1 MDHEN, CDR2 SYDVKM. The CDR3 runs to 16 residues. V was cut by 6 bases and J by 2 bases, with 19 bases left in between. CDR3 in amino acids: CASRAPRQGWNYGYTF. CDR3 in DNA: TGTGCCAGCAGGGCCCCCCGGCAGGGCTGGAACTATGGCTACACCTTC.

CDR3 in DNA: TGTGCCAGCAGCTTCCAAGCGGGGCCTTCCTACGAGCAGTACTTC. Translated, it gives CASSFQAGPSYEQYF. The chain combines TRBV11-3 with TRBJ2-7, with 7 bases fitting TRBD2. This CDR3 has 15 amino acids. Looked up from germline, CDR1 is SGHNT and CDR2 is YENEEA. Unmatched junction bases numbered 6, after V lost 3 bases and J lost 1 base. Looking up the rest from reference TRBV11-3 and TRBJ2-7 gives the full variable domain: EAGVVQSPRYKIIEKKQPVAFWCNPISGHNTLYWYLQNLGQGPELLIRYENEEAVDDSQLPKDRFSAERLKGVDSTLKIQPAELGDSAVYLCASSFQAGPSYEQYFGPGTRLTVT.